This T cell receptor beta chain was sequenced for a study of T cells after yellow fever vaccination. Study findings and constraints: Any FACS-sorted repertoire could hold abundant clonotypes that contaminate it from the bulk population. Weaker overall was a secondary response that nonetheless peaked faster, on day 5 versus 15.

TCRdb fed the 5' RACE reads into MiXCR, producing one record per CDR3 protein. The table has 200,000 to 300,000 distinct CDR3 sequences, 6.7% seen once. Notes on this clonotype: Its antigen remains unknown.

The germline gives CDR1 LGHDT, CDR2 YNNKEL (reference sequence). The CDR3 is made up of 14 amino acids. J lost 6 bases, V lost 3 bases, and 5 bases had no gene match. Specimen: CD4+ T cells sorted from PBMCs, collected on the day of the yellow fever booster vaccination. This chain links TRBV3-1 with TRBJ2-3; TRBD2 matches at 8 bases. This sequence originates from a man between 25 and 39 years old who received the YFV17D yellow fever vaccine. The CDR3 loop reads CASSQAGGPDTQYF. The CDR3 coding sequence is TGTGCCAGCAGCCAGGCGGGGGGACCGGATACGCAGTATTTT.